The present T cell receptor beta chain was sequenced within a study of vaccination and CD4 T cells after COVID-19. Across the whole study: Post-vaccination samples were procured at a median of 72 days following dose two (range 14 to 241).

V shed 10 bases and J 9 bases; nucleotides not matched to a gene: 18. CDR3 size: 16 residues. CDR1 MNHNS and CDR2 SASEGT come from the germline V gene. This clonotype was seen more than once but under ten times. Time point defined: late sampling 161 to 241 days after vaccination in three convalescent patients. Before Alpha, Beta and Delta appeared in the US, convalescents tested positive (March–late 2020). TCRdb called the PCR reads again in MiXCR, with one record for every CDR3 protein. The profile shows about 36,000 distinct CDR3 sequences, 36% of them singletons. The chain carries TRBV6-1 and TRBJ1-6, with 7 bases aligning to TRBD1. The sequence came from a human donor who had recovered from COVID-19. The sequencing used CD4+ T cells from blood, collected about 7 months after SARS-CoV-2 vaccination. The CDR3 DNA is TGTGCCACCGGGAAGACCGGGACAGTGAGTGGTTCACCCCTCCACTTT. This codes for CATGKTGTVSGSPLHF.